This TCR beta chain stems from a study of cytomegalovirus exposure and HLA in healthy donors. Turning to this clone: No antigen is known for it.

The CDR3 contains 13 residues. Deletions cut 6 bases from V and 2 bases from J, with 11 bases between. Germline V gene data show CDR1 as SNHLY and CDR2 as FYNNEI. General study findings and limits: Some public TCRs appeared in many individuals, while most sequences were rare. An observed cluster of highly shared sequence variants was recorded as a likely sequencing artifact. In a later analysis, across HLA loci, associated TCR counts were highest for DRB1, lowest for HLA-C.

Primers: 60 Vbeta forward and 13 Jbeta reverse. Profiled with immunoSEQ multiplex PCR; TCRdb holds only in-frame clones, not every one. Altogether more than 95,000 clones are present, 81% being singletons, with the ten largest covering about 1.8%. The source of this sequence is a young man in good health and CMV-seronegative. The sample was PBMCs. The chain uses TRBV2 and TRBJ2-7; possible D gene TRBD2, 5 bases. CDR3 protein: CASSGGDTYEQYF. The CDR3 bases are TGTGCCAGCAGCGGAGGAGACACCTACGAGCAGTACTTC.